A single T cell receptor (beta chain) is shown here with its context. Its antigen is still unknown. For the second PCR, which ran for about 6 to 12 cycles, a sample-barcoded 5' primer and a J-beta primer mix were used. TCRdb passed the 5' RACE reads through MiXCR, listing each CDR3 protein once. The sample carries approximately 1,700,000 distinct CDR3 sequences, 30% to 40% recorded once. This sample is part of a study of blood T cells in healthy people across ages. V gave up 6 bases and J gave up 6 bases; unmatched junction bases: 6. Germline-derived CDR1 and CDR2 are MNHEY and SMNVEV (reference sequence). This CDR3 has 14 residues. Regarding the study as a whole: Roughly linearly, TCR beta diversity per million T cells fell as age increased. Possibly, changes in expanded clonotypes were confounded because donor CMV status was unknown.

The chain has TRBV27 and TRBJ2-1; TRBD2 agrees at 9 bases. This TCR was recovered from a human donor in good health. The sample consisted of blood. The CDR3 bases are TGTGCCAGCAGACCGGGACTAGCCGTCAATGAGCAGTTCTTC. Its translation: CASRPGLAVNEQFF.